This TCR beta chain was recorded in a study of T cell repertoires in cytomegalovirus infection. About the research overall: Both a matching HLA type and CMV infection were indicated by public TCR beta signatures.

This clonotype occurred many times. Antigen: not known. Overall study findings and caveats: In two of eight donors, the top clonotype was HLA-C-restricted CMV-specific. Totalled public TCR beta family frequency picked out people who carried CMV plus the relevant HLA.

The V end was cut by 5 bases, the J end by 11 bases, with 21 bases between. Germline V gene lookup returns CDR1 SGHTA and CDR2 FQGNSA. This CDR3 has 14 residues. TCRdb passed the reads through MiXCR, listing each CDR3 protein once. The data show just under 550,000 distinct CDR3 sequences, around a quarter seen once. The sequenced sample was PBMCs. The V call is TRBV7-2, the J call TRBJ1-1, with D possibly matching TRBD1 (6 bases). This clonotype was obtained from a human donor in good health (CMV status not recorded). Some clones in this sample may be carry-over from other donors' samples. CDR3 region: CASSIGGTPPVAFF. The DNA for the CDR3 is TGTGCCAGCAGCATAGGGGGTACTCCCCCGGTCGCTTTCTTT.